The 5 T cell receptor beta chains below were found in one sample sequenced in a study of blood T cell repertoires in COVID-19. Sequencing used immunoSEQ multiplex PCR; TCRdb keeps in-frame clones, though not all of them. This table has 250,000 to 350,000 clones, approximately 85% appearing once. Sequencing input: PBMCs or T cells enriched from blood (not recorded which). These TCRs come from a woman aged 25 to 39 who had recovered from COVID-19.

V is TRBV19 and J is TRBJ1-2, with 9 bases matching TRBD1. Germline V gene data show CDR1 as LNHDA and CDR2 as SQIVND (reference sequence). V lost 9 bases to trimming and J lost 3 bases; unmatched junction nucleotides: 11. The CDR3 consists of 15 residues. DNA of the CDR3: TGTGCCAGAGGACAGGGGCGTTTTTTGGACTATGGCTACACCTTC. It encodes CARGQGRFLDYGYTF.

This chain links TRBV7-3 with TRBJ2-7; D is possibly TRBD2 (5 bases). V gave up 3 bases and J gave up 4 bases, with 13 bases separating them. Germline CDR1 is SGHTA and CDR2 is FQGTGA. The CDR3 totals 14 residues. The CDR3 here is CASSFDGPGYEQYF. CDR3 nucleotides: TGTGCCAGCAGCTTCGACGGGCCGGGATACGAGCAGTACTTC.

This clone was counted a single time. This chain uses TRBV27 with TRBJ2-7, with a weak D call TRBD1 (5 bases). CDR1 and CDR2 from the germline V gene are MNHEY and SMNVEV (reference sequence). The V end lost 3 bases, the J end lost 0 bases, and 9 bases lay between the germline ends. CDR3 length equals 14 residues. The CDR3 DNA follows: TGTGCCAGCAGTTTCCAGGGTCTCTCCTACGAGCAGTACTTC. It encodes CASSFQGLSYEQYF.

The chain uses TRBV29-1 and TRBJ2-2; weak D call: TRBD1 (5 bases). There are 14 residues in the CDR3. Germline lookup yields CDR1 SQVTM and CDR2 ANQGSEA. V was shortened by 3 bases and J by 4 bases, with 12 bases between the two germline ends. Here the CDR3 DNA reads TGCAGCGTTGACCCAGGGCGAGGCACCGGGGAGCTGTTTTTT. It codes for CSVDPGRGTGELFF.

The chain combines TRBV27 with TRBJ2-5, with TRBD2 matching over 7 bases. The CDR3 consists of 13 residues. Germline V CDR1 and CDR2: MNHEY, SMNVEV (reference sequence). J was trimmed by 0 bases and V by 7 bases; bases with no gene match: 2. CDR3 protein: CASKRGDQETQYF. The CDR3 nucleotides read TGTGCCAGCAAACGGGGGGACCAAGAGACCCAGTACTTC.